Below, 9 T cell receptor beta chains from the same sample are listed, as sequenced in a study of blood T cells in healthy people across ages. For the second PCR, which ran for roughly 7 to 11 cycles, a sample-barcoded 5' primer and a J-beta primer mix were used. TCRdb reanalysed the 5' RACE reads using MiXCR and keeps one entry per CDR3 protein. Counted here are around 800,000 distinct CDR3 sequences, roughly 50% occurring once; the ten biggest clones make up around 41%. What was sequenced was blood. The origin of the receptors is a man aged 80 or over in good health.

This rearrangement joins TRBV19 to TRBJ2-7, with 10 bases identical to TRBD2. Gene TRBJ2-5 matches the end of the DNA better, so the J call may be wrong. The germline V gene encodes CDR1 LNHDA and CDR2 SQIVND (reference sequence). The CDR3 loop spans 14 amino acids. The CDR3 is CASKPAGGSKTQYF. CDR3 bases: TGTGCCAGTAAACCAGCGGGAGGGAGTAAGACCCAGTACTTC.

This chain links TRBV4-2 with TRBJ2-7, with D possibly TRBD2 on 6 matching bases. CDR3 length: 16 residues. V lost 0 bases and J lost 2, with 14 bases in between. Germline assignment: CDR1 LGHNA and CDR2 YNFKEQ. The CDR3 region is CASSQDLAPGAYEQYF. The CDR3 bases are TGTGCCAGCAGCCAAGATCTGGCGCCGGGGGCCTACGAGCAGTACTTC.

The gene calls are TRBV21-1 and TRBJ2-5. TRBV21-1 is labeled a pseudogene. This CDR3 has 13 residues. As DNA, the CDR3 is TGTGCCAGCAGCAAAGGCACAGAAGAGACCCAGTACTTC. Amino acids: CASSKGTEETQYF.

CDR3 loop: CASSFFTSSTTDTQYF. Written as DNA, the CDR3 is TGTGCCAGCAGCTTCTTTACTAGCTCTACCACAGATACGCAGTATTTT. V gene TRBV7-2 combines with J gene TRBJ2-3, with D maybe TRBD2 (6 bases). The germline gives CDR1 SGHTA, CDR2 FQGNSA. The V end lost 3 bases, the J end lost 2 bases, and 15 bases lay between the germline ends. This CDR3 comprises 16 residues.

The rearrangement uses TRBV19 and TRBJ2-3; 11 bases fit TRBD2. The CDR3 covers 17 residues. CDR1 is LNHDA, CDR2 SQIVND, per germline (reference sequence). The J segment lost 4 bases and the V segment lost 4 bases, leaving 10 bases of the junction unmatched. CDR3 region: CASSNTILAGDSDTQYF. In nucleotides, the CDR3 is TGTGCCAGTAGTAATACCATACTAGCGGGAGATTCAGATACGCAGTATTTT.

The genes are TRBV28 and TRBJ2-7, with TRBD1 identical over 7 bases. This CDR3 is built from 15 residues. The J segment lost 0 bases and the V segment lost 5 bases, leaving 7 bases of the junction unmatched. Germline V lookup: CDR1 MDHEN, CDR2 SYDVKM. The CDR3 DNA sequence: TGTGCCAGCAGTGCAACAGGGGCCCTCTCCTACGAGCAGTACTTC. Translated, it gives CASSATGALSYEQYF. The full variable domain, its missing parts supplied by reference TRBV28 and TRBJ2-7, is DVKVTQSSRYLVKRTGEKVFLECVQDMDHENMFWYRQDPGLGLRLIYFSYDVKMKEKGDIPEGYSVSREKKERFSLILESASTNQTSMYLCASSATGALSYEQYFGPGTRLTVT.

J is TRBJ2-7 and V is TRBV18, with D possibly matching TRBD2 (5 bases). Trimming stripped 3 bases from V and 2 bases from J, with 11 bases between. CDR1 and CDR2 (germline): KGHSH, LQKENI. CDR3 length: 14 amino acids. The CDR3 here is CASSPNLEAYEQYF. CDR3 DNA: TGTGCCAGCTCACCCAATTTGGAGGCCTACGAGCAGTACTTC.

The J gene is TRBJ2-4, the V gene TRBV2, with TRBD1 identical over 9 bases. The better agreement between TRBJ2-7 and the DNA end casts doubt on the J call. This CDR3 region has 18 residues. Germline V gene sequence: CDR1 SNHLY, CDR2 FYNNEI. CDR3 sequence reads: CASSLLPPGQGNFYEQYF. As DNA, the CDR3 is TGTGCCAGCAGTCTCCTACCCCCGGGACAGGGTAATTTCTACGAGCAGTACTTC.

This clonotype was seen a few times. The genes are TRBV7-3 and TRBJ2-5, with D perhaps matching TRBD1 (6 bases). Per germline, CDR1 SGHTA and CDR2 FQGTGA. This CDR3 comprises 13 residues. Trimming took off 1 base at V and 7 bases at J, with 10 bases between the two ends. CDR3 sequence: CASSLMGAGTQYF. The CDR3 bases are TGTGCCAGCAGCTTAATGGGGGCCGGGACCCAGTACTTC. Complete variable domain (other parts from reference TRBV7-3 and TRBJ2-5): GAGVSQTPSNKVTEKGKYVELRCDPISGHTALYWYRQSLGQGPEFLIYFQGTGAADDSGLPNDRFFAVRPEGSVSTLKIQRTERGDSAVYLCASSLMGAGTQYFGPGTRLLVL.